Listed below are T cell receptor beta chains from one sample, sequenced in a study of OX40 agonist ivuxolimab in advanced cancers. Libraries were prepared by immunoSEQ multiplex PCR; TCRdb keeps only in-frame clonotypes and omits some of them. The sample contains almost 85,000 clones, 75% to 90% of which appear only once. The sequencing used CD4+ or CD8+ T cells sorted from blood, collected in a trial of the OX40 agonist ivuxolimab. Receptors originate from an adult with an advanced solid tumor such as melanoma, head and neck, liver or kidney cancer. Both conserved end residues are part of each CDR3. D genes are given only for firm matches. Size is stated for part of the rows, as once, few or many counts, or as a class when the clone is expanded.

j_call clone_size d_call v_call cdr3_aa cdr3_nt
TRBJ2-1 NA NA TRBV27 CASSLLRPRSYNEQFF TGTGCCAGCAGTTTATTACGCCCACGCTCCTACAATGAGCAGTTCTTC
TRBJ2-6 NA TRBD1 TRBV4-1 CASSLDGQAVSGANVLTF TGCGCCAGCAGCCTAGACGGACAGGCTGTCTCTGGGGCCAACGTCCTGACTTTC
TRBJ2-5 NA NA TRBV5-1 CASSLGGYQETQYF TGCGCCAGCAGCTTGGGGGGGTACCAAGAGACCCAGTACTTC
TRBJ2-1 once NA TRBV19 CASKKRTNYNEQFF TGTGCCAGTAAAAAGCGGACCAATTACAATGAGCAGTTCTTC
TRBJ2-4 NA NA TRBV6-6 CASSYSQGTAKNIQYF TGTGCCAGCAGTTACTCGCAGGGTACCGCCAAAAACATTCAGTACTTC
TRBJ1-5 NA NA TRBV2 CASRAGTDQPQHF TGTGCCAGCAGGGCAGGGACCGATCAGCCCCAGCATTTT
TRBJ2-1 NA NA TRBV9 CASSVHPSPNNEQFF TGTGCCAGCAGCGTACACCCCTCCCCTAACAATGAGCAGTTCTTC
TRBJ2-5 NA TRBD2 TRBV5-1 CASSLSGGVETQYF TGCGCCAGCAGCTTGTCCGGGGGGGTCGAGACCCAGTACTTC
TRBJ2-7 NA NA TRBV11-3 CASSPRFGSSYEQYF TGTGCCAGCAGCCCCCGGTTCGGCAGTTCCTACGAGCAGTACTTC
TRBJ1-1 NA NA TRBV5-1 CASNRVAETPYTEAFF TGCGCCAGCAACCGAGTCGCGGAGACCCCCTACACTGAAGCTTTCTTT
TRBJ2-5 NA TRBD2 TRBV7-9 CASNTHPDSRGGETQYF TGTGCCAGCAACACTCACCCCGACAGCCGGGGGGGGGAGACCCAGTACTTC
TRBJ2-5 NA NA TRBV5-1 CASSWGTPGGGETQYF TGCGCCAGCAGCTGGGGAACTCCTGGGGGCGGGGAGACCCAGTACTTC
TRBJ2-1 NA NA TRBV7-8 CASSLRDGNNEQFF TGTGCCAGCAGCTTAAGGGACGGCAACAATGAGCAGTTCTTC
TRBJ1-1 NA NA TRBV5-8 CASKRGRTRAPEAFF TGTGCCAGCAAAAGGGGACGGACCCGTGCGCCTGAAGCTTTCTTT
TRBJ1-2 once TRBD1 TRBV18 CASSPQTSGQGHGYTF TGTGCCAGCTCACCACAGACGAGCGGACAGGGTCACGGCTACACCTTC
TRBJ2-3 NA TRBD2 TRBV5-6 CASSSSGPRTDTQYF TGTGCCAGCAGTTCTAGCGGCCCCCGCACAGATACGCAGTATTTT
TRBJ1-5 NA NA TRBV7-2 CASSFGGAGNQPQHF TGTGCCAGCAGCTTCGGGGGAGCGGGCAATCAGCCCCAGCATTTT
TRBJ1-2 NA TRBD1 TRBV28 CASSHGTGDRGYTF TGTGCCAGCAGCCACGGGACAGGGGATAGGGGCTACACCTTC
TRBJ2-3 NA NA TRBV5-1 CASSSKITDTQYF TGCGCCAGCAGCTCCAAGATTACAGATACGCAGTATTTT
TRBJ2-2 NA NA TRBV2 CASRWDGTGELFF TGTGCCAGCCGATGGGACGGCACCGGGGAGCTGTTTTTT
TRBJ2-2 NA NA TRBV18 CASSPNRAGELFF TGTGCCAGCTCACCGAACAGGGCCGGGGAGCTGTTTTTT
TRBJ1-6 once NA TRBV5-4 CASRRLDSPLHF TGTGCCAGCAGAAGACTGGATTCACCCCTCCACTTT
TRBJ1-3 NA TRBD1 TRBV19 CASSRTGYENTIYF TGTGCCAGTAGCCGGACAGGGTACGAAAACACCATATATTTT
TRBJ2-2 NA NA TRBV19 CASSPRPANTGELFF TGTGCCAGTAGTCCCCGACCTGCGAACACCGGGGAGCTGTTTTTT
TRBJ2-1 few NA TRBV30 CAWSVGTGPYNEQFF TGTGCCTGGAGTGTCGGAACCGGACCCTACAATGAGCAGTTCTTC
TRBJ2-5 NA NA TRBV28 CATLKRAETQYF TGTGCCACCCTGAAGAGGGCAGAGACCCAGTACTTC
TRBJ2-7 NA NA TRBV30 CAWSRLGAYEQYF TGTGCCTGGAGCCGACTCGGAGCTTACGAGCAGTACTTC
TRBJ1-5 NA TRBD1 TRBV2 CASTPGQGSNQPQHF TGTGCCAGCACCCCCGGACAGGGGAGCAATCAGCCCCAGCATTTT
TRBJ1-3 NA NA TRBV6-5 CASSGGPGNTIYF TGTGCCAGCAGCGGGGGGCCTGGAAACACCATATATTTT
TRBJ2-7 NA NA TRBV10-3 CAISVAENYEQYF TGTGCCATCAGTGTGGCGGAGAACTACGAGCAGTACTTC
TRBJ2-3 NA TRBD1 TRBV10-3 CATRTDRGAVDTQYF TGTGCCACCCGAACCGACAGGGGTGCTGTAGATACGCAGTATTTT
TRBJ2-3 NA NA TRBV4-3 CASSQEGADTQYF TGCGCCAGCAGCCAAGAGGGAGCAGATACGCAGTATTTT
TRBJ1-4 NA NA TRBV6-5 CASSYSGLGSEKLFF TGTGCCAGCAGTTACTCGGGCCTCGGGAGTGAAAAACTGTTTTTT
TRBJ1-1 NA TRBD1 TRBV6-6 CASSYPQGASTEAFF TGTGCCAGCAGTTACCCCCAGGGGGCTAGCACTGAAGCTTTCTTT
TRBJ2-5 NA NA TRBV7-9 CASSLASGPQETQYF TGTGCCAGCAGCTTAGCGAGCGGACCTCAAGAGACCCAGTACTTC
TRBJ1-2 few TRBD1 TRBV5-4 CASSLGGTGNYGYTF TGTGCCAGCAGCTTGGGAGGGACAGGGAACTATGGCTACACCTTC
TRBJ2-5 NA TRBD2 TRBV7-3 CASSPGTSGGQETQYF TGTGCCAGCAGCCCCGGGACTAGCGGGGGCCAAGAGACCCAGTACTTC
TRBJ1-1 NA NA TRBV13 CASSLTPPNPEGTEAFF TGTGCCAGCAGCTTGACACCTCCCAACCCAGAGGGTACTGAAGCTTTCTTT
TRBJ2-2 NA TRBD2 TRBV9 CASSVRAGVSTGELFF TGTGCCAGCAGCGTCAGGGCGGGAGTGAGCACCGGGGAGCTGTTTTTT
TRBJ2-7 NA NA TRBV28 CASSPPMGSYEQYF TGTGCCAGCAGTCCCCCGATGGGTTCCTACGAGCAGTACTTC
TRBJ2-5 NA TRBD2 TRBV7-2 CASSFAGTSGRAYETQYF TGTGCCAGCAGCTTTGCCGGGACTAGCGGGAGGGCCTATGAGACCCAGTACTTC
TRBJ2-3 NA TRBD1 TRBV7-9 CASSPRQGSPDTQYF TGTGCCAGCAGCCCGCGACAGGGCAGCCCAGATACGCAGTATTTT
TRBJ2-5 NA NA TRBV18 CASSPKGRNQETQYF TGTGCCAGCTCACCAAAGGGACGCAACCAAGAGACCCAGTACTTC